This T cell receptor (beta chain) was obtained from a study of T cell responses to AZD1222 COVID-19 vaccine (dated by TCRdb to the early 2020s). General notes on the study: AZD1222 recipients given second doses at about 4 weeks or at about 12 weeks were pooled, since spike-specific TCR depth and breadth were not found to differ between the two schedules. A total of over 230 trial participants underwent TCR sequencing, of whom 207 received two doses of AZD1222 and about 25 received two doses of the MenACWY control vaccine. Trial participants were enrolled by age into 18-55, 56-69 and 70-plus year subgroups, with around 150, 28 and 57 TCR-sequenced participants respectively.

The CDR3 regions of human TCRbeta chains were analyzed by immunosequencing. As for the original processing: TCRs in the repertoires were matched against a reference library of SARS-CoV-2-specific TCRs that had been generated with the MIRA antigen-specificity platform. Breadth was defined as the fraction of unique TCRs that were SARS-CoV-2-associated, and depth was defined as the fraction of total T cells that were SARS-CoV-2-associated. Each spike-specific TCR was assigned to its reactive spike region and to a CD4 or CD8 class using the MIRA data. Log10-transformed breadth and depth values were compared by one-way ANOVA with Sidak's multiple comparisons tests. The immuneACCESS repertoire file appears here via TCRdb, limited to in-frame rearrangements. These files lack a portion of the clones; in checked studies, under half of the deficit traces to unresolved V genes, and the cause of the others is not known. V, J and clone size were drawn from that table, and D and trimming were deduced from the DNA. The sample data list around 150,000 clones, and about 93% of these were observed just once. The top ten hold 1.3% of the sample.

Between the V and J ends, shortened by 1 base and 3 bases respectively, the junction contains 10 bases. CDR1 is given as LGHDT and CDR2 as YNNKEL, both from the germline V gene (reference sequence). From the cysteine through the phenylalanine, the CDR3 covers 15 amino acids. Only CDR3 DNA remains: 45 bases, in frame from the first base. Broader findings and caveats from the paper: Most participants were white British and females outnumbered males, and the authors suggested that clonal diversity may have been underestimated. Nearly half of unique spike-specific TCRs reportedly recognized epitopes outside regions mutated in the B.1.351 and B.1.1.7 variants. After two AZD1222 doses, spike-specific TCR breadth and depth were significantly higher than at day 0 and than in MenACWY recipients. Because no samples from the day 14 peak response were available, repertoires could be characterized only after the peak T cell response. The 56-69-year group was small, and its depth increase did not reach significance, likely because of low power. Conclusions about previously exposed vaccinees are limited because only five or six AZD1222 recipients were SARS-CoV-2 seropositive at baseline. The whole spike protein was spanned by vaccine-associated CD4 TCRs, and dominant responses were seen in regions 160-218 and 743-854.

The intended sense of this specimen's time point label: baseline before first vaccination. Vaccinee samples came from UK trials COV001 and COV002, including a single-blind randomized controlled phase 2/3 trial of AZD1222 (ChAdOx1 nCoV-19) in healthy adults. Trial participant PBMC samples were collected at day 0 and day 28 after the second dose for TCRbeta chain sequencing. In the case of this clone: Its binding antigen is unknown. Per-base quality was not reported, and no clone a single base away is much larger than it.

The clonotype comes from an adult in good health. The specimen was peripheral blood, collected on day 0 of AZD1222 vaccination. The V gene is TRBV3-1 (or the pseudogene TRBV3-2) and the J gene is TRBJ1-3; the D gene cannot be resolved reliably. The DNA is as follows: TGTGCCAGCAGCCAAGCGGCTGGTAGTGGAAACACCATATATTTT. It codes for CASSQAAGSGNTIYF.